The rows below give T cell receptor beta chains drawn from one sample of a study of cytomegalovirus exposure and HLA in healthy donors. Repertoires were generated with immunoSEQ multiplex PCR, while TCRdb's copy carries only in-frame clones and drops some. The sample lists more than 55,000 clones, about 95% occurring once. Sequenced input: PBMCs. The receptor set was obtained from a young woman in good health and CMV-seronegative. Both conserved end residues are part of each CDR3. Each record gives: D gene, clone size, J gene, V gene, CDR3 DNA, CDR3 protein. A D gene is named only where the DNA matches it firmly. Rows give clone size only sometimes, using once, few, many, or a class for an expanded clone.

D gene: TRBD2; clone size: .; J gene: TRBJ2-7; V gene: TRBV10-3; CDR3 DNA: TGTGCCATCAGTGGTACTAGCGCCTACGAGCAGTACTTC; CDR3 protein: CAISGTSAYEQYF
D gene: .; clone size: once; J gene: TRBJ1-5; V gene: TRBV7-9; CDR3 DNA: TGTGCCAGCAGCCCCAACGAGTATCAGCCCCAGCATTTT; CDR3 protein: CASSPNEYQPQHF
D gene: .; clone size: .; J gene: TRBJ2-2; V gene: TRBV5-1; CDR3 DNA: TGCGCCAGCAGCTTGGCAGACACCGGGGAGCTGTTTTTT; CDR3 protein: CASSLADTGELFF
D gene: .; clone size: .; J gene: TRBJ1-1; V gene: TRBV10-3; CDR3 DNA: TGTGCCATCAATCCGGGGGAGGACACTGAAGCTTTCTTT; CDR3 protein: CAINPGEDTEAFF
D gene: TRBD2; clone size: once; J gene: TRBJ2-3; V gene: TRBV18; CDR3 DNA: TGTGCCAGCTCACCACGGGTAGCGGGGCTCACTAGCACAGATACGCAGTATTTT; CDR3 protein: CASSPRVAGLTSTDTQYF
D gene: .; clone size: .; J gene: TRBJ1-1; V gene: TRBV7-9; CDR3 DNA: TGTGCCAGCAGCCCGGACATACCTGAAGCTTTCTTT; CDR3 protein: CASSPDIPEAFF
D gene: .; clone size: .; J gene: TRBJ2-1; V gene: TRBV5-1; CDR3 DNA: TGCGCCAGCAGCTTGGGGGGGCAGGGCAATGAGCAGTTCTTC; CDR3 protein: CASSLGGQGNEQFF
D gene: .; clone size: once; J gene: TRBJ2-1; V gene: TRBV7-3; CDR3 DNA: TGTGCCAGCAGCTCCCCAGGTAACAATGAGCAGTTCTTC; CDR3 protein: CASSSPGNNEQFF
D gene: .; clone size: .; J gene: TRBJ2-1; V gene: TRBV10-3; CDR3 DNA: TGTGCCACAACAGGGGTCGGGGGGGCTTTTTCCTACAATGAGCAGTTCTTC; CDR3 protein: CATTGVGGAFSYNEQFF
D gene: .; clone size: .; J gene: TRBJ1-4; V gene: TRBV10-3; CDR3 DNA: TGTGCCATCAGTGAACAACAGGGTAATTTGTTTTTT; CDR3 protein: CAISEQQGNLFF
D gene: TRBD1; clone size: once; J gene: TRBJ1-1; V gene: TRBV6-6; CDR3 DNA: TGTGCCAGCAGTTATCTTGGAGACAGGGGAGAAGCTTTCTTT; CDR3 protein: CASSYLGDRGEAFF
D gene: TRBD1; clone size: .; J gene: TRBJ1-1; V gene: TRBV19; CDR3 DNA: TGTGCCAGCTCGGACAGGGGGAACACTGAAGCTTTCTTT; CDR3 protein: CASSDRGNTEAFF
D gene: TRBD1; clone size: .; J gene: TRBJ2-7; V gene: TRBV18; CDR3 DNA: TGTGCCAGCTCACCAGGCGCGACAGGGGGCGAGTTCTACGAGCAGTACTTC; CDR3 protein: CASSPGATGGEFYEQYF
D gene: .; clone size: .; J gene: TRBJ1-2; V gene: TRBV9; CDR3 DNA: TGTGCCAGCAGCGTAGGGCAGGGGAACTATGGCTACACCTTC; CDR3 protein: CASSVGQGNYGYTF
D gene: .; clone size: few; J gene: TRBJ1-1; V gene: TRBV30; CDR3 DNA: TGTGCCTGGAGTATTACAGGTAACACTGAAGCTTTCTTT; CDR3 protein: CAWSITGNTEAFF
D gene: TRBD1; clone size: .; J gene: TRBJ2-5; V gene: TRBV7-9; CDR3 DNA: TGTGCCAGCAGCGCCGGGACAGGGGTGGGGGAGACCCAGTACTTC; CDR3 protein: CASSAGTGVGETQYF
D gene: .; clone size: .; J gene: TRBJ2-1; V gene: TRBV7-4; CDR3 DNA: TGTGCCAGCAGCTTACTCTTGATCGCAGGGGACCCCTACAATGAGCAGTTCTTC; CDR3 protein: CASSLLLIAGDPYNEQFF
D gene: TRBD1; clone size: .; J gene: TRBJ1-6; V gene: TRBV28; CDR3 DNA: TGTGCCAGCAGTTTTTCAGGGGGGAATTCACCCCTCCACTTT; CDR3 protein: CASSFSGGNSPLHF
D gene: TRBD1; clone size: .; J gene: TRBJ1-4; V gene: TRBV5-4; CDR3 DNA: TGTGCCAGCGGGGACGACAGGGGGAATAATGAAAAACTGTTTTTT; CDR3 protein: CASGDDRGNNEKLFF
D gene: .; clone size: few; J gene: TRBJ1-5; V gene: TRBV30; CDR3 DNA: TGTGCCTGGAGTGAACAGCTTAATCAGCCCCAGCATTTT; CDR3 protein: CAWSEQLNQPQHF
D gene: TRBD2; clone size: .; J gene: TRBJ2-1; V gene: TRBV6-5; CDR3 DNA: TGTGCCAGCAGTTACTCGGTAGCGGGGGCCGACAATGAGCAGTTCTTC; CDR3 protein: CASSYSVAGADNEQFF
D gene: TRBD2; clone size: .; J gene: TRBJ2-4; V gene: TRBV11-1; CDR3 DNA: TGTGCCAGCAGCCCCAAAGCTAGCGGGGGAAACATTCAGTACTTC; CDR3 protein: CASSPKASGGNIQYF
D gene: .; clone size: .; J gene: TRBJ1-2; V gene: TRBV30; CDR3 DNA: TGTGCCTGGAGTGTAGGGTCAGGGGTCGGCTACACCTTC; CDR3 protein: CAWSVGSGVGYTF
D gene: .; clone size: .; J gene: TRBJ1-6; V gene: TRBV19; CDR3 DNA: TGTGCCAGTAGTATCAACAGGGAAAATTCACCCCTCCACTTT; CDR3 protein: CASSINRENSPLHF
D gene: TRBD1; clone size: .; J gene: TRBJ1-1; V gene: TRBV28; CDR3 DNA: TGTGCCAGCAGTATCTCGGGACAGGGGCTGAACACTGAAGCTTTCTTT; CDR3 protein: CASSISGQGLNTEAFF
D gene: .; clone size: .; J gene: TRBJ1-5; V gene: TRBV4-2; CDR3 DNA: TGTGCCAGCAGCCAAGATTATGGGCAGCCTAATCAGCCCCAGCATTTT; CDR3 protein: CASSQDYGQPNQPQHF
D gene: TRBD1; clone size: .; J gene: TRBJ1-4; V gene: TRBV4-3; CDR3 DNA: TGCGCCAGCAGCCAAGACCCCCCAGGGGCGCAGGGGGCAACTAATGAAAAACTGTTTTTT; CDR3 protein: CASSQDPPGAQGATNEKLFF
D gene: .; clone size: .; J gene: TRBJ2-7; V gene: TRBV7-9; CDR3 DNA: TGTGCCAGCAGCTTTGGACAGACCTACGAGCAGTACTTC; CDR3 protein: CASSFGQTYEQYF
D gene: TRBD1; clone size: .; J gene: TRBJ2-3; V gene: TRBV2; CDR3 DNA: TGTGCCAGCAGCTCCCAGGGGGCGTCCGATACGCAGTATTTT; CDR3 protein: CASSSQGASDTQYF
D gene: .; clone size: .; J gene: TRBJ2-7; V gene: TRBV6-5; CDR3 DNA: TGTGCCAGCAGTTCAGAAAGCTTGGGCAATTCCTACGAGCAGTACTTC; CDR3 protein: CASSSESLGNSYEQYF
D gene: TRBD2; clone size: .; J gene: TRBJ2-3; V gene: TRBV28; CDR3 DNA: TGTGCCAGCAGTTCGCCGGGGGGAGGGTGGGTCACAGATACGCAGTATTTT; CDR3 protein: CASSSPGGGWVTDTQYF
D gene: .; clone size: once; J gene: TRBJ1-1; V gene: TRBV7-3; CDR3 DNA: TGTGCCAGCAGCTTAACCGGGGGGGGGAACACTGAAGCTTTCTTT; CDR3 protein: CASSLTGGGNTEAFF
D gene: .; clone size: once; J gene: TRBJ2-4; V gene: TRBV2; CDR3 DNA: TGTGCCAGCAGGCTCCGTACTTATGGGTACTTC; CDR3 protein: CASRLRTYGYF
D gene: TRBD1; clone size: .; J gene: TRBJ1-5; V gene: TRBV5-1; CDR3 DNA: TGCGCCAGCAGCTTGGGACAGGGGGGGAATCAGCCCCAGCATTTT; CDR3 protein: CASSLGQGGNQPQHF
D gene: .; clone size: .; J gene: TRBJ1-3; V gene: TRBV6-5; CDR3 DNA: TGTGCCAGCAGTTACTCTTTCGGCTCTGGAAACACCATATATTTT; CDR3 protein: CASSYSFGSGNTIYF
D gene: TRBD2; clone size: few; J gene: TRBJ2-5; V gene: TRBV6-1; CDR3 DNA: TGTGCCAGCAGTGAAGTAGCGGGCCAAGAGACCCAGTACTTC; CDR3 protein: CASSEVAGQETQYF
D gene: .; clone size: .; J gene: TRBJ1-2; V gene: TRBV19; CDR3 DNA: TGTGCCAGTAGTTCGCGGTTTACCTATGGCTACACCTTC; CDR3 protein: CASSSRFTYGYTF
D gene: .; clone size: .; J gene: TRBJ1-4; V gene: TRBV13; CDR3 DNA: TGTGCCAGCAGCACCCGGGGGGAATCTGCAACTAATGAAAAACTGTTTTTT; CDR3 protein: CASSTRGESATNEKLFF
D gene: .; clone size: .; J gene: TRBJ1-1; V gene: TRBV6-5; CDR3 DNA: TGTGCCAGCAGTCGGGGGGAAAGGATGAACACTGAAGCTTTCTTT; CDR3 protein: CASSRGERMNTEAFF
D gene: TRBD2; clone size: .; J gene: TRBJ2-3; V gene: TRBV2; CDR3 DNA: TGTGCCAGCAGTGGCGCCACCAGCGGGGGGGCCCGTGATACGCAGTATTTT; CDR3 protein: CASSGATSGGARDTQYF
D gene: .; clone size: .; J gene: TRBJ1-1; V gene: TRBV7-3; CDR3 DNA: TGTGCCAGCAGCGGAGGGACGGAGAACACTGAAGCTTTCTTT; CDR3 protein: CASSGGTENTEAFF
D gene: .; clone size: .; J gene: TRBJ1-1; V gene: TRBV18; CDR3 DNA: TGTGCCAGCTCACCACTGGGCTTGAGCCCAAGTGGGGAGGGCACTGAAGCTTTCTTT; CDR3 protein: CASSPLGLSPSGEGTEAFF
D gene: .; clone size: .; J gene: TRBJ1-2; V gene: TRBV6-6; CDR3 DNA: TGTGCCAGCAGTCCCAGTATCTATGGCTACACCTTC; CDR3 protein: CASSPSIYGYTF
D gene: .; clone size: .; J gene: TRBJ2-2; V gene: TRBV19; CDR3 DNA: TGTGCCAGTAGTATTGTTTACCAGAGGACCGGGGAGCTGTTTTTT; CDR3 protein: CASSIVYQRTGELFF
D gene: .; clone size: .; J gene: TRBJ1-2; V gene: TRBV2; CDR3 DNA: TGTGCCAGCAGTGACAGGGGATGGTATGGCTACACCTTC; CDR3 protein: CASSDRGWYGYTF
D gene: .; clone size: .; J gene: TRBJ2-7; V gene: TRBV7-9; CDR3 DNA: TGTGCCAGCAGCATAAGACAGGGAGGTTCTCCCTACGAGCAGTACTTC; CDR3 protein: CASSIRQGGSPYEQYF
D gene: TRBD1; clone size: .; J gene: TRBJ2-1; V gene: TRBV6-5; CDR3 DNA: TGTGCCAGCAGAAGAGGACAGGGGCCATACAATGAGCAGTTCTTC; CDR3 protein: CASRRGQGPYNEQFF
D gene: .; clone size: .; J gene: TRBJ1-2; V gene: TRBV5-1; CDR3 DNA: TGCGCCAGCAGCTTGTCCGCGGGGCGAAGCTATGGCTACACCTTC; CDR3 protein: CASSLSAGRSYGYTF
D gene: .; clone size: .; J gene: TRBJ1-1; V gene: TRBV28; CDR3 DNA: TGTGCCAGCCGTAGGGGTAAAGCTTTCTTT; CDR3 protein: CASRRGKAFF
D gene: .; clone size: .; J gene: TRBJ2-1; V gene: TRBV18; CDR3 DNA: TGTGCCAGCTCACCGCTACAACAGGGAACTGAGCAGTTCTTC; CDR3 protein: CASSPLQQGTEQFF
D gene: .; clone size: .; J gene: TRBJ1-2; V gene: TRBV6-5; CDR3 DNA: TGTGCCAGCAGCCAAACTAAACGGGATGGCTACACCTTC; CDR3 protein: CASSQTKRDGYTF
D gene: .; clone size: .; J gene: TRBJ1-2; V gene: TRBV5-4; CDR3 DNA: TGTGCCAGCAGCTTAGATAGCGGCTATGGCTACACCTTC; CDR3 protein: CASSLDSGYGYTF